The following is a T cell receptor (beta chain) sequence with its context. Its antigen is still unknown. Per-base qualities were not stored, and no clone one base away is much larger. Another Seattle source contributed samples from volunteer blood donors who had recovered from COVID-19. Collaborating institutions collected whole blood in K2EDTA tubes following their own protocols. For TCRbeta analysis, collaborator samples were shipped as frozen whole blood, as isolated PBMCs, or as DNA extracted from either sample type. This record belongs to a study of blood T cell repertoires in COVID-19 (dated by TCRdb to 2020 to 2022). About the study as a whole: The collaborator samples originated in the United States, Italy and Spain and spanned the acute and convalescent phases of COVID-19. The dataset comprised deeply sampled blood TCRbeta repertoires from subjects exposed to, actively infected with, or recovered from COVID-19. The sample metadata nearly always contained a de-identified subject ID, COVID-19 status, age in years and sex. The samples were drawn from two sources: the first 160 participants of the ongoing ImmuneRACE study, and some 1,300 subjects contributed by 6 global collaborators. A freely available public database, intended as a resource for researchers studying the immune response to SARS-CoV-2, is where the repertoires were released. Where available, HLA class I and class II types were taken from metadata supplied by the sample provider and were not determined by assay-based typing. The prospective study material was composed of cDNA or gDNA derived from T cells, B-cell-depleted T cells, or PBMCs.

The V and J ends are trimmed by 4 bases and 7 bases, leaving 15 bases between them. The germline V gene yields SGHRS for CDR1 and YFSETQ for CDR2. The CDR3 runs 13 amino acids, cysteine and phenylalanine included. Of the read, only the CDR3 DNA is kept; its 39 bases are in frame from base 1. The immunoSEQ Assay, a bias-controlled multiplex PCR, was used to amplify TCRbeta CDR3 regions from genomic DNA. Under the source paper's analysis protocol: The number of nucleated cells in each sample was estimated from the amplification of reference gene primers within the assay. Sequence reads were collapsed and filtered to measure the absolute abundance of every unique TCRbeta CDR3 rearrangement. Productive Simpson clonality was computed per sample as the square root of Simpson's diversity index over productive rearrangements. TCRdb limited this immuneACCESS table to in-frame rearrangements with V and J called. A share of clones is missing; checked studies link under half to unresolved V genes, and the rest is unexplained. Clone size and V and J calls were adopted from that table, with D and trimming inferred from the DNA. Counted in this sample were 210,000 or so clones; around nine tenths of them appeared once. Approximately 12% of the sample goes to the ten largest clones.

The research as a whole found: How much clinical and demographic metadata was included differed by source and by participant, and the metadata was provided uncurated.

Sequenced material: peripheral blood. Recombination linked TRBV5-1 to TRBJ2-7; the D region possibly corresponds to TRBD1 (6 bases align). The sequence was collected from a woman aged 18-29 years who had recovered from COVID-19. The nucleotides read TGCGCCAGCAGCCCCCTTCCAGGGGAAGAGCAGTACTTC. Translated, this is CASSPLPGEEQYF.